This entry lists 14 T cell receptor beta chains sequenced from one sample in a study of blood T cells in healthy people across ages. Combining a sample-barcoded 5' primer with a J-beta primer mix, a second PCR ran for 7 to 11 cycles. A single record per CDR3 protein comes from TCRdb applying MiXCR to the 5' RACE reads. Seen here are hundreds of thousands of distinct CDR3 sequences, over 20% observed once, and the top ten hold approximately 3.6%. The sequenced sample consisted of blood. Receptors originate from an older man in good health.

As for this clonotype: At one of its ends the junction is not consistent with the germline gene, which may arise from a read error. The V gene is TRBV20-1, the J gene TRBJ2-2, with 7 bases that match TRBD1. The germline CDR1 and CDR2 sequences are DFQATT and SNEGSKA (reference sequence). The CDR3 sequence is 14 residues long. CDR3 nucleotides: TGCGGTGCTAGCCGGACAGGGAACACCGGGGAGCTGTTTTTT. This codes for CGASRTGNTGELFF.

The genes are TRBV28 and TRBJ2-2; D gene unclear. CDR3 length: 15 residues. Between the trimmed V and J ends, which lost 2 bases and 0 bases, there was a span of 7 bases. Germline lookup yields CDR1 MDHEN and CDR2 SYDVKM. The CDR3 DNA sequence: TGTGCCAGCAGTTTAATGGGGACGAACACCGGGGAGCTGTTTTTT. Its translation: CASSLMGTNTGELFF.

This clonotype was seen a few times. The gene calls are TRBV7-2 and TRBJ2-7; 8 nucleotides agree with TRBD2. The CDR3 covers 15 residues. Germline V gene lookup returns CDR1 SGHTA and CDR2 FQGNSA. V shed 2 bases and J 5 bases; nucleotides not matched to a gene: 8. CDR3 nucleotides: TGTGCCAGCAGCTTACCCGGACTAGCCCCCAACGAGCAGTACTTC. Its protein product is CASSLPGLAPNEQYF.

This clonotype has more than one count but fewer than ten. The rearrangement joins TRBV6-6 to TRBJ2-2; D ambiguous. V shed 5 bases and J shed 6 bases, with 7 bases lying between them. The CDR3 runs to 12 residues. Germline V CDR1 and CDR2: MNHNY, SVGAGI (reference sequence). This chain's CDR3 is CASSNQPGELFF. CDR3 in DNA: TGTGCCAGCAGTAATCAACCCGGGGAGCTGTTTTTT.

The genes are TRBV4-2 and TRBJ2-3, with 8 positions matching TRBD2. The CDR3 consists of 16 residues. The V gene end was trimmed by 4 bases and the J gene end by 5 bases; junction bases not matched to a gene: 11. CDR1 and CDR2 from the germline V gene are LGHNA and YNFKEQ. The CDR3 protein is CASSPGLALLGDTQYF. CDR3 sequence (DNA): TGTGCCAGCAGCCCTGGACTAGCCCTCCTTGGAGATACGCAGTATTTT.

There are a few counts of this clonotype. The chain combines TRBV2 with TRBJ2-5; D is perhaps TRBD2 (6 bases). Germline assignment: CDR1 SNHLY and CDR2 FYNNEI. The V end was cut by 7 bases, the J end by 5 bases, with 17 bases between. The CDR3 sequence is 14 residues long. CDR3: CASTPPGGSETQYF. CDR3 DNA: TGTGCCAGCACCCCACCTGGGGGGAGTGAGACCCAGTACTTC. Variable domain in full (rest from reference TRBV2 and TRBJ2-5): EPEVTQTPSHQVTQMGQEVILRCVPISNHLYFYWYRQILGQKVEFLVSFYNNEISEKSEIFDDQFSVERPDGSNFTLKIRSTKLEDSAMYFCASTPPGGSETQYFGPGTRLLVL.

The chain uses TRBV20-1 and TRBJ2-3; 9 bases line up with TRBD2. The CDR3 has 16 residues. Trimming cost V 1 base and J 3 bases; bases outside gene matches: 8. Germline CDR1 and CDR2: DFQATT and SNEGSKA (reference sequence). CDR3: CSARALREGPTDTQYF. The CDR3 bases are TGCAGTGCTAGAGCCCTGCGGGAGGGCCCTACAGATACGCAGTATTTT.

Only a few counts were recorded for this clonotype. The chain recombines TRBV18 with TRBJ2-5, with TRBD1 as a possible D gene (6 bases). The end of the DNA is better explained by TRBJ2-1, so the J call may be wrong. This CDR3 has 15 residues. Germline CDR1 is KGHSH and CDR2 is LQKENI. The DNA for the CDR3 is TGTGCCAGCTCACCACCGAGTCCAGGGGATGATGAGCAGTTCTTC. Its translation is CASSPPSPGDDEQFF.

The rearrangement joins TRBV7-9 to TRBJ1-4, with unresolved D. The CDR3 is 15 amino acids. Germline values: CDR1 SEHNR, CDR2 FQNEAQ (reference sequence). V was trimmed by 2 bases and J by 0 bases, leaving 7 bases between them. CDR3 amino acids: CASSLLPATNEKLFF. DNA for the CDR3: TGTGCCAGCAGCTTACTCCCCGCAACTAATGAAAAACTGTTTTTT. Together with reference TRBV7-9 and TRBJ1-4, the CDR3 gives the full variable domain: DTGVSQNPRHKITKRGQNVTFRCDPISEHNRLYWYRQTLGQGPEFLTYFQNEAQLEKSRLLSDRFSAERPKGSFSTLEIQRTEQGDSAMYLCASSLLPATNEKLFFGSGTQLSVL.

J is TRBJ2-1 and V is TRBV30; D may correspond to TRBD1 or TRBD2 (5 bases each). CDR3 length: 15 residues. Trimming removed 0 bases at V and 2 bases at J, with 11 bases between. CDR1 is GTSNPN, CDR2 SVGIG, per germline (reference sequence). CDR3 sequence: CAWSVLRDPYNEQFF. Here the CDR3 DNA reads TGTGCCTGGAGTGTTCTCAGGGACCCCTACAATGAGCAGTTCTTC.

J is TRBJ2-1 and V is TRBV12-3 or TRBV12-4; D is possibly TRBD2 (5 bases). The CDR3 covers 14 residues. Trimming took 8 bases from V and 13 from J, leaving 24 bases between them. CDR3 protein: CASRLGEPSNRQFF. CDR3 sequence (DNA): TGTGCCAGCCGACTCGGGGAGCCTTCTAACCGCCAGTTCTTC.

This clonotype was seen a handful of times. The CDR3 reads CASSPPSGRDTQYF. The DNA of the CDR3 is TGTGCCAGCTCACCACCGTCTGGTCGGGATACGCAGTATTTT. The chain links TRBV18 to TRBJ2-3; D ambiguous. This CDR3 has 14 amino acids. V lost 0 bases and J lost 6, with 10 bases in between. In germline, CDR1 is KGHSH, CDR2 LQKENI. Complete variable domain (other parts from reference TRBV18 and TRBJ2-3): NAGVMQNPRHLVRRRGQEARLRCSPMKGHSHVYWYRQLPEEGLKFMVYLQKENIIDESGMPKERFSAEFPKEGPSILRIQQVVRGDSAAYFCASSPPSGRDTQYFGPGTRLTVL.

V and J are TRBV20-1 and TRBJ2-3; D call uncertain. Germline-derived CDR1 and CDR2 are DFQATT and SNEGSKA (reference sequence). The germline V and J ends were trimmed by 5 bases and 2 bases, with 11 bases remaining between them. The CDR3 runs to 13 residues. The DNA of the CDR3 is TGCAGTGCTTACCCCACCACCACAGATACGCAGTATTTT. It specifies CSAYPTTTDTQYF.

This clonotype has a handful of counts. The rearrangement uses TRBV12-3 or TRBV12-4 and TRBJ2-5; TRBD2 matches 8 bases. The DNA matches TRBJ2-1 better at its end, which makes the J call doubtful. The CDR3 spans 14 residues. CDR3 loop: CASQGRLAFNEQFF. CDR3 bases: TGTGCCAGCCAAGGGAGACTAGCGTTTAATGAGCAGTTCTTC.